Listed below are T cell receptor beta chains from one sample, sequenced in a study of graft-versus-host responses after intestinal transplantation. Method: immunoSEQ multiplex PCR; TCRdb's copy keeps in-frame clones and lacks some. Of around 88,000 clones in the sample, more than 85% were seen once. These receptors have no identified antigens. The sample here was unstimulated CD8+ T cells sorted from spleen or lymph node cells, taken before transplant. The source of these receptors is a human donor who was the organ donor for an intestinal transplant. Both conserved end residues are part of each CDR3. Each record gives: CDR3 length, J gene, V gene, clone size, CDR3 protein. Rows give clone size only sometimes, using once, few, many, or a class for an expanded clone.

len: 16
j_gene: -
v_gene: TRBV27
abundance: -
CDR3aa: CASSFNGGQSSYEQYF

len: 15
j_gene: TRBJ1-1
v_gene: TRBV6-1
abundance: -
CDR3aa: CVSSEFPGEDTEAFF

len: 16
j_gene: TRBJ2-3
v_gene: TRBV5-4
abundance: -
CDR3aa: CASSPMTSGGTDTQYF

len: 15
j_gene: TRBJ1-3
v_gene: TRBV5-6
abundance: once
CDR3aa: CASSLEGISGNTIYF

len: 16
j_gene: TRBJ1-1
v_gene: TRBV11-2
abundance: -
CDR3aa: CASSSLAPGMDTEAFF

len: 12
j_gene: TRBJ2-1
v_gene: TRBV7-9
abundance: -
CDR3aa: CASSFSGSEQFF

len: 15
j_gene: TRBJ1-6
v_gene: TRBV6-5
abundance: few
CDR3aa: CASSYSPGGESPLHF

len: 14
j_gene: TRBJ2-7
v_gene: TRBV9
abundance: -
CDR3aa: CASSPGGQIYEQYF

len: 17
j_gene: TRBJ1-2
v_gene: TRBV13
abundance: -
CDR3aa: CASSRPVLPGAFYGYTF

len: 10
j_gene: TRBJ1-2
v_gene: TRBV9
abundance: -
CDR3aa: CASSHHGYTF

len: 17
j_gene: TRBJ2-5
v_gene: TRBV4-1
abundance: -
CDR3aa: CASSQDEGYGGEETQYF

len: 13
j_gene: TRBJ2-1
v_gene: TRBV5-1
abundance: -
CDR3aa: CASSLVEHVGQFF

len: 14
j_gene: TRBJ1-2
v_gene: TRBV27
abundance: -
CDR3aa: CASSFVGGAIGYTF

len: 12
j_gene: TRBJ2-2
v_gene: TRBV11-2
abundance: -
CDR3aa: CASSFNTGELFF